This is a list of T cell receptor beta chains from one sample in a study of OX40 agonist ivuxolimab in advanced cancers. The protocol was immunoSEQ multiplex PCR, while the TCRdb copy is restricted to in-frame clones and leaves out a portion. Seen here are about 86,000 clones, roughly 89% observed once, and the top ten hold roughly 1.4%. Sequenced material: CD4+ or CD8+ T cells sorted from blood, taken in a trial of the OX40 agonist ivuxolimab. These receptors all stem from an adult with an advanced solid tumor such as melanoma, head and neck, liver or kidney cancer. CDR3s include the opening cysteine and the closing phenylalanine or tryptophan. Each record gives: clone size, V gene, J gene, D gene, CDR3 DNA, CDR3 protein. The D gene is left open where the match is weak. Not all rows give a size; the values are once, few, many and, for expanded clones, a class.

few,TRBV28,TRBJ2-1,TRBD1,TGTGCCAGCAGTATCCCGACAGGTTTGGGACAGGGGTTAGGCAATGAGCAGTTCTTC,CASSIPTGLGQGLGNEQFF
NA,TRBV19,TRBJ1-4,TRBD1,TGTGCCAGTAGTCTATGGGGACAGCATCGGCGACTGTTTTTT,CASSLWGQHRRLFF
NA,TRBV6-6,TRBJ2-5,NA,TGTGCCAGCAGGAGAGGGGGGGACCACCAAGAGACCCAGTACTTC,CASRRGGDHQETQYF
NA,TRBV2,TRBJ2-6,NA,TGTGCCAGCAGTGAAGCGCTTAATCGACAGATCTCTGGGGCCAACGTCCTGACTTTC,CASSEALNRQISGANVLTF
NA,TRBV6-1,TRBJ2-3,NA,TGTGCCAGCAGTTTAATAGCGGAACCAACAGATACGCAGTATTTT,CASSLIAEPTDTQYF
NA,TRBV6-1,TRBJ2-3,TRBD2,TGTGCCAGCAGTGAATACGGCGGGAGGGCTGGAGATACGCAGTATTTT,CASSEYGGRAGDTQYF
NA,TRBV11-1,TRBJ2-3,NA,TGTGCCAGCAGCTTGATCTACACAGATACGCAGTATTTT,CASSLIYTDTQYF
NA,TRBV30,TRBJ2-5,NA,TGTGCCTGGCGGGACACCCCAAGGTTCGCCCAGTACTTC,CAWRDTPRFAQYF
NA,TRBV11-2,TRBJ1-1,NA,TGTGCCAGCAGCATGTATCCTGAAGCTTTCTTT,CASSMYPEAFF
NA,TRBV9,TRBJ1-1,TRBD1,TGTGCCAGCAGCGGGAGGGGGCAGGGCGAAACTGAAGCTTTCTTT,CASSGRGQGETEAFF
once,TRBV10-3,TRBJ2-1,TRBD2,TGTGCCATCAGCTCTAGCGGGGGGGGGAATGAGCAGTTCTTC,CAISSSGGGNEQFF
NA,TRBV7-9,TRBJ1-3,NA,TGTGCCAGCAGCGTTGGAGGGGGAAACACCATATATTTT,CASSVGGGNTIYF
NA,TRBV11-2,TRBJ2-7,NA,TGTGCCAGCAGCTTAGATGAGCCCTACGAGCAGTACTTC,CASSLDEPYEQYF
NA,TRBV5-4,TRBJ2-5,TRBD2,TGTGCCAGCAGCTTGGAACTAGCGGGAGCTAGGGAGACCCAGTACTTC,CASSLELAGARETQYF
NA,TRBV27,TRBJ2-7,NA,TGTGCCAGCAGCCGAGTCTGGAGCTCCTACGAGCAGTACTTC,CASSRVWSSYEQYF
NA,TRBV25-1,TRBJ1-4,NA,TGTGCCAGCAGTGGCTACAAGGGCAGGGGAGGGGAAAAACTGTTTTTT,CASSGYKGRGGEKLFF
NA,TRBV7-2,TRBJ2-3,NA,TGTGCCAGCAGCTTGGCTTACACAGATACGCAGTATTTT,CASSLAYTDTQYF
NA,TRBV6-1,TRBJ2-3,NA,TGTGCCAGCGGGACCGGGGCATCTAGCACAGATACGCAGTATTTT,CASGTGASSTDTQYF
NA,TRBV28,TRBJ1-1,NA,TGTGCCAGCAGGGGCTCCGGGATCGGCGGTGAAGCTTTCTTT,CASRGSGIGGEAFF
few,TRBV27,TRBJ2-1,TRBD2,TGTGCCAGCAGTACTAGCGGGAGTACCAATGAGCAGTTCTTC,CASSTSGSTNEQFF
once,TRBV5-6,TRBJ1-6,NA,TGTGCCAGCAGCACTGACTGGGGGGCAGCTGCACGTTCACCCCTCCACTTT,CASSTDWGAAARSPLHF
NA,TRBV6-1,TRBJ2-7,NA,TGTGCCAGCAGTGTCCCCGTGGAGGGCTACGAGCAGTACTTC,CASSVPVEGYEQYF
NA,TRBV19,TRBJ1-4,TRBD1,TGTGCCACACAGGGGGCAAACCCTGCAACTAATGAAAAACTGTTTTTT,CATQGANPATNEKLFF
NA,TRBV27,TRBJ2-5,NA,TGTGCCAGCAGTTTATCCAGGGAAGAGACCCAGTACTTC,CASSLSREETQYF
NA,TRBV19,TRBJ1-2,NA,TGTGCCAGTAGTATTCCCGGGACACCTATGGGCTACACCTTC,CASSIPGTPMGYTF
NA,TRBV4-3,TRBJ2-5,NA,TGCGCCAGCAGCCAAGATGGAAGGAGGAACCAAGAGACCCAGTACTTC,CASSQDGRRNQETQYF
medium-sized,TRBV14,TRBJ2-1,TRBD2,TGTGCCAGCAGCCCCTGGACTAGCGGGAATGAGCAGTTCTTC,CASSPWTSGNEQFF
NA,TRBV28,TRBJ1-2,TRBD1,TGTGCCAGCAGTTACCAGACAGGGCTCTATGGCTACACCTTC,CASSYQTGLYGYTF
once,TRBV29-1,TRBJ2-4,NA,TGCAGCGTTGAAGGAGGATTAACGGACATTCAGTACTTC,CSVEGGLTDIQYF
NA,TRBV7-6,TRBJ1-4,NA,TGTGCCAGCAGTTTAAGGAATATTAATGAAAAACTGTTTTTT,CASSLRNINEKLFF
NA,TRBV7-9,TRBJ2-5,NA,TGTGCCAGCAGCCCCGGCTCCGGGGGCCAAGAGACCCAGTACTTC,CASSPGSGGQETQYF
few,TRBV5-1,TRBJ2-7,NA,TGCGCCAGCAGCTCGAATATTGGGGAGGTAGTTTACGAGCAGTACTTC,CASSSNIGEVVYEQYF
NA,TRBV25-1,TRBJ2-1,TRBD2,TGTGCCAGCAGGCACACGGGACTAGCGGGAGTTGAGCAGTTCTTC,CASRHTGLAGVEQFF
NA,TRBV7-8,TRBJ1-4,NA,TGTGCCAGCAGCTTAGGGCTACAGGGAAGAAGACTGTTTTTT,CASSLGLQGRRLFF
NA,TRBV11-2,TRBJ2-3,TRBD2,TGTGCCAGCAGCCGCCGTGTTAGCGGGAGTCCCTCAGATACGCAGTATTTT,CASSRRVSGSPSDTQYF
NA,TRBV27,TRBJ1-1,NA,TGTGCCAGCAGTTTCTCCTATGACAGTGAAGCTTTCTTT,CASSFSYDSEAFF
NA,TRBV7-2,TRBJ2-5,TRBD2,TGTGCCAGCAGTCCACCTCTGCTAGCGGGGAGTCAAGAGACCCAGTACTTC,CASSPPLLAGSQETQYF